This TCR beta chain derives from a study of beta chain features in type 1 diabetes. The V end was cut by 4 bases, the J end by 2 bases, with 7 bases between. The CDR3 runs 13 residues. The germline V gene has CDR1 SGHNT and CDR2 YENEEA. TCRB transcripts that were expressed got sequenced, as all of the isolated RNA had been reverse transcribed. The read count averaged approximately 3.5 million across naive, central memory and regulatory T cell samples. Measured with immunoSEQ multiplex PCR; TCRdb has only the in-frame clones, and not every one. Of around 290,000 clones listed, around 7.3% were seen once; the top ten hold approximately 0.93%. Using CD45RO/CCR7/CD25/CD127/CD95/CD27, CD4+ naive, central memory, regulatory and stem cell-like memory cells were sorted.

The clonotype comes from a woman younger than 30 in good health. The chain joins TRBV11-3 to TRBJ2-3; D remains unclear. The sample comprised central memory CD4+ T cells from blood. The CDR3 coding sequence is TGTGCCAGCAGCTCGCAGGACACAGATACGCAGTATTTT. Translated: CASSSQDTDTQYF. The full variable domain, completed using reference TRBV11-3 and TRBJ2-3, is EAGVVQSPRYKIIEKKQPVAFWCNPISGHNTLYWYLQNLGQGPELLIRYENEEAVDDSQLPKDRFSAERLKGVDSTLKIQPAELGDSAVYLCASSSQDTDTQYFGPGTRLTVL.